A single sample is the source of the 13 T cell receptor beta chains below, sequenced in a study of blood T cell repertoires in COVID-19. Repertoires were generated with immunoSEQ multiplex PCR, while TCRdb's copy carries only in-frame clones and drops some. The sample includes roughly 100,000 clones, around nine tenths of them seen just once. Sequenced input: peripheral blood. These receptors were collected from a human donor with COVID-19, enrolled during active disease. The donor label of this sample is uncertain.

J is TRBJ1-3 and V is TRBV18; TRBD1 is a possible D gene (5 bases). The CDR3 is 15 residues long. Germline-derived CDR1 and CDR2 are KGHSH and LQKENI. V shed 0 bases and J shed 3 bases, with 9 bases lying between them. The CDR3 loop reads CASSPPTALGNTIYF. As DNA, the CDR3 is TGTGCCAGCTCACCACCGACAGCCCTTGGAAACACCATATATTTT.

The chain uses TRBV5-6 and TRBJ1-2; D may be TRBD1 (5 bases). There are 14 residues in the CDR3. Germline-derived CDR1 and CDR2 are SGHDT and YYEEEE. V lost 4 bases to trimming and J lost 1 base, with 11 bases between them. CDR3 in DNA: TGTGCCAGCAGCCGACGGGGGGGTAACTATGGCTACACCTTC. Protein product: CASSRRGGNYGYTF.

The chain joins TRBV5-4 to TRBJ2-3; D not resolved. CDR3 length equals 12 residues. Germline lookup yields CDR1 SGHNT and CDR2 YYREEE (reference sequence). V lost 4 bases to trimming and J lost 2 bases, with 5 bases between them. The CDR3 loop is CASSLNTDTQYF. The CDR3 nucleotides are TGTGCCAGCAGCCTTAACACAGATACGCAGTATTTT.

This sequence joins TRBV3-1 (or the pseudogene TRBV3-2) and TRBJ2-7, with 10 nucleotides matching TRBD1. This CDR3 region has 15 residues. Germline trimming cut 5 bases from V and 7 bases from J; bases unmatched to any gene: 11. Germline CDR1 is LGHDT and CDR2 is YNNKEL (reference sequence). The CDR3 sequence: CASSKGTGVFSEQYF. The CDR3 region has the DNA TGTGCCAGCAGCAAAGGGACAGGGGTATTCTCTGAGCAGTACTTC.

The rearrangement joins TRBV19 to TRBJ1-5; 8 nucleotides align to TRBD1. The CDR3 is 15 residues long. The V gene's germline CDR1 is LNHDA and CDR2 SQIVND (reference sequence). J gave up 1 base and V 5 bases, and 4 bases lay outside the gene matches. CDR3 loop: CASSDRGVSNQPQHF. CDR3 DNA sequence: TGTGCCAGTAGTGACAGGGGAGTCAGCAATCAGCCCCAGCATTTT.

The chain couples TRBV7-3 to TRBJ2-7, with a possible D match to TRBD1 (5 bases). The CDR3 spans 17 residues. Deletions cut 4 bases from V and 6 bases from J, with 25 bases between. Germline CDR1 is SGHTA and CDR2 is FQGTGA. This CDR3 reads CASSSPLRGRAETEQYF. The CDR3 nucleotides are TGTGCCAGCAGCTCCCCATTAAGGGGCCGGGCGGAAACCGAGCAGTACTTC.

The CDR3 region is CASSQDPGNNQPQHF. The CDR3 DNA is TGTGCCAGCAGCCAAGATCCGGGGAACAATCAGCCCCAGCATTTT. The chain recombines TRBV3-1 (or the pseudogene TRBV3-2) with TRBJ1-5; D gene ambiguous. CDR3 size: 15 residues. V lost 0 bases, J lost 3 bases, and 9 bases lay in between. The germline gives CDR1 LGHDT, CDR2 YNNKEL (reference sequence).

The CDR3 spells CASSESLGWQENTEAFF. CDR3 nucleotide sequence: TGTGCCAGCAGTGAATCATTAGGCTGGCAGGAGAACACTGAAGCTTTCTTT. This sequence joins TRBV25-1 and TRBJ1-1; D is ambiguous. This CDR3 comprises 17 residues. Per the germline V gene, CDR1 is MGHDK and CDR2 is SYGVNS. The ends were cut back, 1 base at V and 1 base at J, with 16 bases in the middle. The full variable domain, with the rest looked up from reference TRBV25-1 and TRBJ1-1, is EADIYQTPRYLVIGTGKKITLECSQTMGHDKMYWYQQDPGMELHLIHYSYGVNSTEKGDLSSESTVSRIRTEHFPLTLESARPSHTSQYLCASSESLGWQENTEAFFGQGTRLTVV.

The rearrangement joins TRBV5-8 to TRBJ2-2; 8 bases align to TRBD1. The CDR3 is 16 residues long. CDR1 SGHTS and CDR2 YDEGEE come from the germline V gene. The V gene end was trimmed by 0 bases and the J gene end by 4 bases; junction bases not matched to a gene: 5. The CDR3 nucleotides are TGTGCCAGCAGCTTGGGGCAGGGGGCACTCACCGGGGAGCTGTTTTTT. The encoded protein is CASSLGQGALTGELFF.

This rearrangement joins TRBV28 to TRBJ1-6; a weak D match, TRBD1 (5 bases). The CDR3 extends over 15 amino acids. Trimming pared 6 bases from V and 10 bases from J, leaving 19 bases between. In germline, CDR1 is MDHEN, CDR2 SYDVKM. The CDR3 loop is CASRLGGGEGSPLHF. The CDR3 bases are TGTGCCAGCAGACTCGGGGGGGGAGAAGGGTCACCCCTCCACTTT.

V usage is TRBV12-5 and J usage is TRBJ2-3; D perhaps matches TRBD1 (6 bases). The V and J ends lost 2 bases and 4 bases respectively, with 19 bases between them. Per germline, CDR1 LGHNT and CDR2 FRNRAP. The CDR3 has 17 amino acids. The CDR3 loop is CASGLRGGETLADTQYF. Written as DNA, the CDR3 is TGTGCTAGTGGTTTGAGAGGGGGAGAGACTCTGGCAGATACGCAGTATTTT.

This chain uses TRBV27 with TRBJ2-7; a possible D gene is TRBD2 (7 bases). The CDR3 extends over 14 amino acids. Looked up from germline, CDR1 is MNHEY and CDR2 is SMNVEV (reference sequence). V was trimmed by 3 bases and J by 1 base, leaving 10 bases between them. The CDR3 loop reads CASSLGGLSYEQYF. The CDR3 DNA reads as TGTGCCAGCAGTTTGGGGGGGCTATCCTACGAGCAGTACTTC.

This rearrangement joins TRBV27 to TRBJ2-1, with TRBD2 matching over 7 bases. The length of the CDR3 is 15 residues. Per germline, CDR1 MNHEY and CDR2 SMNVEV (reference sequence). Trimming at V came to 4 bases and at J to 5 bases, leaving 8 bases not matched to a gene. The CDR3 sequence is CASSSWGGRHNEQFF. DNA of the CDR3: TGTGCCAGCAGTTCTTGGGGGGGTCGACACAATGAGCAGTTCTTC.